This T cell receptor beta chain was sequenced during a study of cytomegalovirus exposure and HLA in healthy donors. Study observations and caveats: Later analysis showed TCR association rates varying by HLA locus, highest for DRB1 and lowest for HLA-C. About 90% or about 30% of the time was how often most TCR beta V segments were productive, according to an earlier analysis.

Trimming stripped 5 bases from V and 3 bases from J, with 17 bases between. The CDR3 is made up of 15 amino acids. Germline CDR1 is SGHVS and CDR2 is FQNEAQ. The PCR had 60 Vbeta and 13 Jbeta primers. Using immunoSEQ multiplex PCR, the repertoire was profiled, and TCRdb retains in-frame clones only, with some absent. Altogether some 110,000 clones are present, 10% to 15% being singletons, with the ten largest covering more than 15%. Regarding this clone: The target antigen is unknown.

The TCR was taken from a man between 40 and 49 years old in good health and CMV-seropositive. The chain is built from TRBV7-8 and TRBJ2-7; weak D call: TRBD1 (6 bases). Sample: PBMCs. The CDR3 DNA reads TGTGCCAGCAGCCGGTACACAGGGAGAGGCTACGAGCAGTACTTC. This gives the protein CASSRYTGRGYEQYF.